This entry features one T cell receptor beta chain sequence. The antigen remains unidentified. Sequenced by immunoSEQ multiplex PCR; TCRdb stores in-frame clones only, minus some. Among more than 9,000 clones listed, over 90% were seen once. The record originates from a study of graft-versus-host responses after intestinal transplantation. Study-wide context: Recipients obtained multivisceral, liver-intestinal, or isolated intestinal transplants. The whole recipient group had anti-thymocyte globulin induction followed by tacrolimus and steroids for three to four years. Overall study results and limits: GvH clones occurred in recipient marrow; some first appeared in ileum or blood. Within the allografts of patients who had graft-donor T cell macrochimerism, graft-versus-host to host-versus-graft clonal ratios were high.

Trimming left V 0 bases short and J 0 bases short, with 14 bases between. Germline values: CDR1 KGHSH, CDR2 LQKENI. This CDR3 has 17 amino acids. This chain uses TRBV18 with TRBJ2-5; D gene uncertain. The receptor was isolated from a human patient who received an intestinal transplant, so some T cells may come from the graft donor. The sample here was PBMCs, taken roughly 110 days after intestinal transplant. CDR3 nucleotides: TGTGCCAGCTCACCACCGTCAAGGTTTGCGCACCAAGAGACCCAGTACTTC. The encoded protein is CASSPPSRFAHQETQYF.